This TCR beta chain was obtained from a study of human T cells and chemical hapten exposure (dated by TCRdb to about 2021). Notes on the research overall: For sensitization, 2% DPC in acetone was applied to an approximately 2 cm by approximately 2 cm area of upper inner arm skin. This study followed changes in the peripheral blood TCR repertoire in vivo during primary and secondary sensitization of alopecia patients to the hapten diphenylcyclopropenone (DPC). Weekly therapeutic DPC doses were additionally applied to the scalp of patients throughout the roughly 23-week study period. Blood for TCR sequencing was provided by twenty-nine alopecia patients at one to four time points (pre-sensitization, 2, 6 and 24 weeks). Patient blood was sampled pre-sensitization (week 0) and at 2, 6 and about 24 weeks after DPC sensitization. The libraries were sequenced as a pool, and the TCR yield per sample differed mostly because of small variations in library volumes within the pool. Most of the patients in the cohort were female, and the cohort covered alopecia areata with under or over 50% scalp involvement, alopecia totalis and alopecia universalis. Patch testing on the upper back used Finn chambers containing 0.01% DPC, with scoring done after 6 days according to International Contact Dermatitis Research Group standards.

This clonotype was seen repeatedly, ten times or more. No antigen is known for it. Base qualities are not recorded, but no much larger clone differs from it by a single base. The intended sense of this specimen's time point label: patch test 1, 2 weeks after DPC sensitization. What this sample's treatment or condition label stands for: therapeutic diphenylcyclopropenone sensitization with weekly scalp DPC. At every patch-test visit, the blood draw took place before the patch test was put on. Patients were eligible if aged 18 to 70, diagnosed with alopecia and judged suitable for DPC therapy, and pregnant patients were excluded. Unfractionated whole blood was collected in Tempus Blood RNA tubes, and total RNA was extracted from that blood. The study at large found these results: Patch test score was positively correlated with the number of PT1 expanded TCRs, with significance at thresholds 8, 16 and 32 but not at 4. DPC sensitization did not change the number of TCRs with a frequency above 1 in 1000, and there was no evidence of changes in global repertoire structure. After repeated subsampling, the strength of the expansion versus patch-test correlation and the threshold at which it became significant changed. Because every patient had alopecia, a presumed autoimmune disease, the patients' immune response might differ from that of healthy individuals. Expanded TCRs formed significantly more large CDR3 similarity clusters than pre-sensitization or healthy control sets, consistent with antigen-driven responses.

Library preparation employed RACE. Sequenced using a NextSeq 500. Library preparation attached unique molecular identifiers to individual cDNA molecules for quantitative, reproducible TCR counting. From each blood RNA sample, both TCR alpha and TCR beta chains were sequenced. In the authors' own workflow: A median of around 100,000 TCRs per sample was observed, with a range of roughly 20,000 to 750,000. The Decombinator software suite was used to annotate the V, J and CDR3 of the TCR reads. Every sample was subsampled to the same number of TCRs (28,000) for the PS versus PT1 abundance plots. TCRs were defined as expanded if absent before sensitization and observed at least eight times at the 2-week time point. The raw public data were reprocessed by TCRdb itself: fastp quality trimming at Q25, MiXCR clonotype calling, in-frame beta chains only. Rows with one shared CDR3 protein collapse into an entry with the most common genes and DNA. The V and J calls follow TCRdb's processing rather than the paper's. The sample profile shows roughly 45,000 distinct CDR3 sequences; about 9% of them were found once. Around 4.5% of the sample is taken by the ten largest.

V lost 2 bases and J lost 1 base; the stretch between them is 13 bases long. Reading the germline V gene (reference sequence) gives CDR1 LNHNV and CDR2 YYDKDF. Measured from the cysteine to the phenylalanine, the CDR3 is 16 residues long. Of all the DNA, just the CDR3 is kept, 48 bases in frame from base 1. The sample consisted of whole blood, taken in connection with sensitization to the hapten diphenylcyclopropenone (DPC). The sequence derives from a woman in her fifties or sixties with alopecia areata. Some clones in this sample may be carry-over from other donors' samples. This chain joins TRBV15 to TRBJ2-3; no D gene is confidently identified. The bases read TGTGCCACCAGCAGAATTGCCCGGATCCGCACAGATACGCAGTATTTT. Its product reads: CATSRIARIRTDTQYF.